This T cell receptor (beta chain) was captured by sequencing in a study of cytomegalovirus exposure and HLA in healthy donors. Background on the study: From around 180 million T cells, an earlier analysis saw 110 million or so unique TCR beta sequences. Genetic ancestry analysis placed over 75% of the 300 to 500 donors that were genotyped in the Caucasian-associated cluster. Study-wide results and limits: Reports state that TCR beta sequences accurately predicted most subjects' HLA-A and HLA-B alleles. It emerged from a later analysis that several of the most significant clusters appeared to be linked to common viral pathogens.

Vbeta (60) and Jbeta (13) primers were used in the PCR. Clones were read by immunoSEQ multiplex PCR, and TCRdb kept only the in-frame ones, dropping some. The sample lists over 200,000 clones, around nine tenths occurring once. In regard to this clone: Antigen specificity is unknown.

The germline V and J ends were trimmed by 4 bases and 1 base, with 11 bases remaining between them. CDR1 is SGHRS, CDR2 YFSETQ, per germline. This CDR3 is built from 14 residues. This sequence joins TRBV5-1 and TRBJ2-5, with D tentatively TRBD2 (6 bases). Sequencing input: PBMCs. The clonotype was recovered from a young woman in good health and CMV-seronegative. The CDR3 loop reads CASSRWGVQETQYF. The CDR3 nucleotides read TGCGCCAGCAGCCGGTGGGGGGTCCAAGAGACCCAGTACTTC.